Following are 2 T cell receptor beta chains from one sample sequenced in a study of control samples from healthy donors and cancer patients. Data came from immunoSEQ multiplex PCR; TCRdb stores just in-frame clones and leaves some out. This repertoire shows roughly 130,000 clones, 91% found once; its top ten account for around 8.1%. Material: blood. The receptors were gathered from a man younger than 35 in good health.

The chain's CDR3 is CASTEGGPGNTIYF. CDR3 sequence (DNA): TGTGCCAGCACCGAGGGTGGGCCTGGAAACACCATATATTTT. V usage is TRBV5-4 and J usage is TRBJ1-3; D unclear. V lost 6 bases to trimming and J lost 2 bases, with 12 bases between them. The CDR3 runs 14 residues. Germline V gene lookup returns CDR1 SGHNT and CDR2 YYREEE (reference sequence).

The rearrangement uses TRBV5-1 and TRBJ1-2, with D tentatively TRBD1 (5 bases). CDR1 is SGHRS and CDR2 is YFSETQ in the germline V gene. The V end was cut by 2 bases, the J end by 5 bases, with 16 bases between. The CDR3 has 15 residues. The CDR3 DNA sequence: TGCGCCAGCAGCTTAAGTCAGGGTTCAGAATATGGCTACACCTTC. Translation gives CASSLSQGSEYGYTF.